The rows below give T cell receptor beta chains drawn from one sample of a study of shared clonotypes between healthy human individuals. Assay: immunoSEQ multiplex PCR; the TCRdb copy retains only in-frame clones and omits some. The table shows about 690,000 clones, with roughly 88% occurring only once. The sample taken for sequencing was memory CD8+ T cells from PBMCs. Receptor source: a man between 18 and 35 years old in good health. Some clones in this sample may be carry-over from other donors' samples. The CDR3 runs from the conserved cysteine through the conserved F or W. The order of the fields is V gene, J gene, CDR3 protein.

TRBV5-6	TRBJ2-7	CASSPVQGLYYEQYF
TRBV5-1	TRBJ1-2	CASSSVRGTNYGYTF
TRBV9	TRBJ1-2	CASSVGQSFNYGYTF
TRBV4-3	TRBJ2-7	CASSHGQGYEQYF
TRBV19	TRBJ2-1	CASSSLILLAGVDEQFF
TRBV4-3	-	CASSQDHRSRESAYEQYF
TRBV19	TRBJ1-1	CASSPGTVLNTEAFF
TRBV5-4	TRBJ1-1	CASSLQGGNTEAFF
TRBV28	TRBJ2-5	CASSPPQGFQETQYF
TRBV7-9	TRBJ2-7	CASSPLIYEQYF
TRBV18	TRBJ2-7	CASSPTSGRIYEQYF
TRBV7-9	TRBJ1-5	CASSPPGQSDQPQHF
TRBV7-6	TRBJ2-3	CASSLTAASGTDTQYF
TRBV27	TRBJ2-7	CASSPRLDEQYF
TRBV7-8	TRBJ2-7	CASSQKWVGIFYEQYF
TRBV13	TRBJ2-3	CASSLAGTSGRARTDTQYF
TRBV5-4	TRBJ2-7	CAGGASPHEQYF
TRBV15	TRBJ2-3	CATSRDAQPTDTQYF
TRBV7-9	TRBJ2-7	CASSPLAGGGYEQYF
TRBV7-6	TRBJ1-2	CASSLGGFYGYTF
TRBV20-1	TRBJ1-1	CSARHTEAFF
TRBV4-2	TRBJ2-1	CASSQGLGGGVSPEQFF
TRBV2	TRBJ2-1	CASRNKAESSYNEQFF
TRBV7-9	TRBJ2-5	CASSLGGIGVGETQYF
TRBV7-9	TRBJ2-7	CASSPPAATYEQYF
TRBV18	TRBJ1-4	CASSPHRTRGTNEKLFF
TRBV4-3	TRBJ2-2	CASSQDYGASGSAGELFF
TRBV9	TRBJ2-7	CASSVGVGAYEQYF
TRBV4-3	TRBJ1-2	CASSQRTGGGYGYTF
TRBV4-3	TRBJ2-7	CASSPKAGTYEQYF
TRBV5-6	TRBJ2-7	CASSLAGVVLGEQYF
TRBV29-1	TRBJ1-1	CSAKIGVTEAFF
TRBV27	TRBJ2-1	CASMVYNEQFF
TRBV27	TRBJ1-5	CASSLLGGGQPQHF
TRBV4-1	TRBJ2-1	CASSVGTGMEYEQFF